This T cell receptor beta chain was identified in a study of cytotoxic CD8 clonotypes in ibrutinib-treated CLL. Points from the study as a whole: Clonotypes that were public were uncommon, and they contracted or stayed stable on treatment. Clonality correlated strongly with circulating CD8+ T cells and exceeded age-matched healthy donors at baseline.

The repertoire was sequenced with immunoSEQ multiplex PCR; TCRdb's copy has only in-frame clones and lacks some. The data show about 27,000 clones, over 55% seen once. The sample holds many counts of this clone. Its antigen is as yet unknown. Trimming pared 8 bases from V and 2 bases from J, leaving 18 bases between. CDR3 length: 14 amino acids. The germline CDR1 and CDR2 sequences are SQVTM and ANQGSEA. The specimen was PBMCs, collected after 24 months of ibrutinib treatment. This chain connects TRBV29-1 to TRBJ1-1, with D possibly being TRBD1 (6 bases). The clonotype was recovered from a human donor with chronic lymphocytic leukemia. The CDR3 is CSFETQGINTEAFF. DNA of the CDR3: TGCAGCTTCGAAACGCAGGGGATCAACACTGAAGCTTTCTTT.